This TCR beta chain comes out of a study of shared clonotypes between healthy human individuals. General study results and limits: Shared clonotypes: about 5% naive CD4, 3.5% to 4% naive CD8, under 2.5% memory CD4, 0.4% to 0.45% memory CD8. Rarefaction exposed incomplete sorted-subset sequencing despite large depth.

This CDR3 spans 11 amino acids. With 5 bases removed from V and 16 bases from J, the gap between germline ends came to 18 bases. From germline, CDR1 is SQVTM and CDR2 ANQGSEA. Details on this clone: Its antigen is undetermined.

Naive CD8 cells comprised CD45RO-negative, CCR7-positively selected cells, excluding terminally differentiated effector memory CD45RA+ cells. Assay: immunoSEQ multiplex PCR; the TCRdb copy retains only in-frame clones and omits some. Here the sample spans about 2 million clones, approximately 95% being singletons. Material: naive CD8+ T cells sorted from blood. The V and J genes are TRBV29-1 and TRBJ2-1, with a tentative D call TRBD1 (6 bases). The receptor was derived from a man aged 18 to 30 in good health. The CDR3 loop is CSVYTQGFDFF. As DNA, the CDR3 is TGCAGCGTTTATACACAGGGATTTGATTTCTTC.